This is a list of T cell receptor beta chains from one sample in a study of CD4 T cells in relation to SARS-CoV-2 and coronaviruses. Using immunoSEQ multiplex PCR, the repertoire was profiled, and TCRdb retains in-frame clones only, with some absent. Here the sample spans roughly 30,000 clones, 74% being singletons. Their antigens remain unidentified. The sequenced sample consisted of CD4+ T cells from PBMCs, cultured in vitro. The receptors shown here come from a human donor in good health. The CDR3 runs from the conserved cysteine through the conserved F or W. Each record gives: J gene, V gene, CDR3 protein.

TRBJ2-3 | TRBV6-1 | CASSRGQSPADTQYF
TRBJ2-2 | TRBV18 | CASSPSVGSTGELFF
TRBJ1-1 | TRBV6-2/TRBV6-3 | CASSPEGGATFMNTEAFF
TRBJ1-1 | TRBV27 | CASSPMTGRTEAFF
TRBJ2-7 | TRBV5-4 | CASSSYRGGDEQYF
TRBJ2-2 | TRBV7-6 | CASSSSAVSGTGELFF
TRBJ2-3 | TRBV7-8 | CASSGRTGGITDTQYF
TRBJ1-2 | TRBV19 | CASNYPGTGRRNNGYTF
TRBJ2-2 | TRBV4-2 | CASSQDYQLVAGELFF
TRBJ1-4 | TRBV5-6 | CASSLTGLSATNEKLFF
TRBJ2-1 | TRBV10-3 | CAIRTSAGGNEQFF
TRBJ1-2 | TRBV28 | CASSATGTGALGYTF
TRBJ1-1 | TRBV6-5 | CASSYSKGGYTEAFF
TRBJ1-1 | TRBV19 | CASSLRGTGRYTEAFF
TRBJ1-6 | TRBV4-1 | CASSQDLSGYNSPLHF
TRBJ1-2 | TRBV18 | CASSPPTQGGYGYTF
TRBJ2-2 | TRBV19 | CASSIAQGNPGELFF
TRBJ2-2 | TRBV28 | CASRRTGLGRELFF
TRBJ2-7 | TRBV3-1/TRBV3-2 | CASSQVGRVYEQYF
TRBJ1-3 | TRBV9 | CASSVEGFGNTIYF
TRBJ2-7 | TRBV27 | CASTSGGRRSEQYF
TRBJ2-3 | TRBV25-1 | CASSEPANTQYF
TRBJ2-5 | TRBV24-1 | CATSDSAKETQYF
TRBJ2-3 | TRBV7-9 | CASSLGPTTDTQYF
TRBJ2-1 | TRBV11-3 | CASSLEGQGANEQFF
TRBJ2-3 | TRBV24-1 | CATSDHKGGNTQYF
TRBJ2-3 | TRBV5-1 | CASMWTGGTDTQYF
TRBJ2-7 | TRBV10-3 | CAIRGTGGSYEQYF
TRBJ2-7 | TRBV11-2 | CASSSTGSYEQYF
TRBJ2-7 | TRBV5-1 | CASSPTAGVNEQYF
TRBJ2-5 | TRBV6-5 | CASSYLGFSQETQYF
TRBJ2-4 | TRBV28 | CASRSGTIAKNIQYF
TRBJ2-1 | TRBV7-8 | CASSQPPASYNEQFF
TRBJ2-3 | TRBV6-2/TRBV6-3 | CASSEGLAGSTDTQYF
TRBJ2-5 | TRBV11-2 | CASSAGTGGFQETQYF
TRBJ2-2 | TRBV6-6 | CASSPLAAGNTGELFF
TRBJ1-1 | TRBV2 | CASSEWKAFF
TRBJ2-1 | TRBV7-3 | CASSPRTSGRNEQFF
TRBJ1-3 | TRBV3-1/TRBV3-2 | CASQGRDSGNTIYF
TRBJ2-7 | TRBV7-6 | CASSPVFAQGGLSEQYF
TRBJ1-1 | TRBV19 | CASSIKGANTEAFF
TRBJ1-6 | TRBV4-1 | CASSQGVARGNSPLHF
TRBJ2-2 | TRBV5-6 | CASSLSLGNTGELFF